This T cell receptor beta chain derives from a study of blood T cell repertoires in COVID-19. Study as a whole: Researchers got acute and convalescent COVID-19 samples from the United States, Italy and Spain. Sources were T cells, B-cell-depleted T cells, or PBMCs; the material itself was cDNA or gDNA.

The CDR3 is made up of 16 amino acids. Between the trimmed V and J ends, which lost 2 bases and 5 bases, there was a span of 16 bases. CDR1 is SGHVS, CDR2 FNYEAQ, per germline. The authors' processing: Estimation of nucleated cell counts was performed using reference gene primer amplification. Clones were read by immunoSEQ multiplex PCR, and TCRdb kept only the in-frame ones, dropping some. V, J and clone size are those of that table, while D and trimming were read from the DNA. The repertoire holds approximately 11,000 clones, with over 65% as singletons. This sequence originates from a human donor in a cohort sampled during active COVID-19. The sample comprised peripheral blood. The chain is built from TRBV7-6 and TRBJ2-1; D unresolved. CDR3 amino acids: CASSLHRPLGDNEQFF. CDR3 coding DNA: TGTGCCAGCAGCTTACACCGACCCCTAGGAGACAATGAGCAGTTCTTC.